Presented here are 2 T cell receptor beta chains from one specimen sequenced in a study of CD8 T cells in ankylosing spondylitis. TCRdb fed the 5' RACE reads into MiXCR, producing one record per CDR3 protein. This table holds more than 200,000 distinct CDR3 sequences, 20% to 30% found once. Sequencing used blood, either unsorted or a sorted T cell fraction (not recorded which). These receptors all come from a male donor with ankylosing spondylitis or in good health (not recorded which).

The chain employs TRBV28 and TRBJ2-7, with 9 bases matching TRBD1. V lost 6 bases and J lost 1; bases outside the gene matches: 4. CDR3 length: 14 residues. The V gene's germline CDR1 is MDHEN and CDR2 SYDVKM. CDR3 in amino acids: CASRSDRGSYEQYF. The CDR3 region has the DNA TGTGCCAGCAGGTCGGACAGGGGTTCCTACGAGCAGTACTTC.

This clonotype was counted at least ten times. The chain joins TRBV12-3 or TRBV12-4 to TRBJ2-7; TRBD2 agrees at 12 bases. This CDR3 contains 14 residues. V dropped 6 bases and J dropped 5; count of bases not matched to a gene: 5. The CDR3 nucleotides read TGTGCCAGCAGGTTGACTAGCGGGGGCCACGAGCAGTACTTC. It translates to CASRLTSGGHEQYF.